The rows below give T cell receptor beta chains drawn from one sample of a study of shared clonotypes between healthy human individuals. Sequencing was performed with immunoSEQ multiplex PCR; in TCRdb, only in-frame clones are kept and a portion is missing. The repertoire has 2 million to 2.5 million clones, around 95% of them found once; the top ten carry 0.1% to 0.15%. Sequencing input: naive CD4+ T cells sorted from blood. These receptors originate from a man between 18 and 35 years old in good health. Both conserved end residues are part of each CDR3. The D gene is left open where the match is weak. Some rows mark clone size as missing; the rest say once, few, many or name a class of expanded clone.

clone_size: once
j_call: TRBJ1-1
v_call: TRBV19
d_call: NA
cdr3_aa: CASIFSWGVGEAFF
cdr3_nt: TGTGCCAGTATCTTCTCTTGGGGGGTCGGTGAAGCTTTCTTT

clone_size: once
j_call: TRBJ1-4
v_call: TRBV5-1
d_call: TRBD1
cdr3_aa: CASSLAGGQLNEKLFF
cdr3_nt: TGCGCCAGCAGCTTGGCCGGGGGACAGCTGAATGAAAAACTGTTTTTT

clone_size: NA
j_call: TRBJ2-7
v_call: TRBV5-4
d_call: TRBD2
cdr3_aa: CASSSGTSGRANYEQYF
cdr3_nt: TGTGCCAGCAGCTCCGGGACTAGCGGGAGGGCCAACTACGAGCAGTACTTC

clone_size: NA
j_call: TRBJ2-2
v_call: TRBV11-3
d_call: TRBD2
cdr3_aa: CASSKLAGAHGELFF
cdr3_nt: TGTGCCAGCAGCAAACTAGCGGGAGCTCACGGGGAGCTGTTTTTT

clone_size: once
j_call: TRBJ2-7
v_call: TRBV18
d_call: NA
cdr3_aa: CASSPPRRGLLGQSTYEQYF
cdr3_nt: TGTGCCAGCTCACCACCGCGTCGGGGGCTTTTGGGACAGAGTACCTACGAGCAGTACTTC

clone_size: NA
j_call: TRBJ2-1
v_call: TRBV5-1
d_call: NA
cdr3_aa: CASSLRGIDNEQFF
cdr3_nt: TGCGCCAGCAGCCTCAGGGGTATCGACAATGAGCAGTTCTTC

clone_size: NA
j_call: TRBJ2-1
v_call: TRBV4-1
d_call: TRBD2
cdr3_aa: CASGPLAGGLGGEQFF
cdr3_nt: TGCGCCAGCGGACCACTAGCGGGGGGGCTCGGAGGAGAGCAGTTCTTC

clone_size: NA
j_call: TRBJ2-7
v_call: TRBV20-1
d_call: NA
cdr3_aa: CSADGEQYF
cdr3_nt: TGCAGTGCGGACGGGGAGCAGTACTTC

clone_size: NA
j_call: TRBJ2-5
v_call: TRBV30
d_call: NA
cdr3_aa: CAWSVRLGETQYF
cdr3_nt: TGTGCCTGGAGTGTCAGACTCGGGGAGACCCAGTACTTC

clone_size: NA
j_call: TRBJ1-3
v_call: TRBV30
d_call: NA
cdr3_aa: CAWSGQVNSGNTIYF
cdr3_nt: TGTGCCTGGAGTGGACAGGTTAACTCTGGAAACACCATATATTTT

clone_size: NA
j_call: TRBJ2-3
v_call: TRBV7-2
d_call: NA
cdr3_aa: CASTEADTQYF
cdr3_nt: TGTGCCAGTACGGAGGCAGATACGCAGTATTTT

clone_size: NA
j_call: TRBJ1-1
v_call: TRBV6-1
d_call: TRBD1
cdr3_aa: CASSETGTGGGNTEAFF
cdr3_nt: TGTGCCAGCAGTGAAACCGGGACAGGGGGCGGAAACACTGAAGCTTTCTTT

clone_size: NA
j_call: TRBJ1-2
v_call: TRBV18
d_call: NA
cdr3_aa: CASSPVTGDINYGYTF
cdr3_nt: TGTGCCAGCTCACCCGTGACAGGCGACATTAACTATGGCTACACCTTC

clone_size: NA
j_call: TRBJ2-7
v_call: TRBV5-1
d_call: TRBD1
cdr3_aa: CASSLWAGGVYEQYF
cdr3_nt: TGCGCCAGCAGCTTGTGGGCAGGGGGCGTTTACGAGCAGTACTTC

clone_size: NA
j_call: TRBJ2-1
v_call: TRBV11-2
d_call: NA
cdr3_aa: CASTDFRTYNEQFF
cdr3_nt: TGTGCCAGCACGGACTTTCGAACCTACAATGAGCAGTTCTTC

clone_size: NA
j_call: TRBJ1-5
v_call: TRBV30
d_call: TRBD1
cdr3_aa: CAWRGQGGQPQHF
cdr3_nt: TGTGCCTGGAGGGGACAGGGGGGTCAGCCCCAGCATTTT

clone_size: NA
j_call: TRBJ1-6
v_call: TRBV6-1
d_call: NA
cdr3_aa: CASSEQGPPLHF
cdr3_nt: TGTGCCAGCAGTGAACAGGGTCCACCCCTCCACTTT

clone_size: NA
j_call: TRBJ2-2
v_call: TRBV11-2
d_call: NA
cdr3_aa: CASTAQGAGGTGELFF
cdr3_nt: TGTGCCAGCACCGCACAGGGCGCAGGCGGCACCGGGGAGCTGTTTTTT

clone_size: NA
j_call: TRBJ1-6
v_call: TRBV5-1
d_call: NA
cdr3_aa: CASSFKDGTSPLHF
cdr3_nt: TGCGCCAGCAGCTTTAAGGACGGCACATCACCCCTCCACTTT

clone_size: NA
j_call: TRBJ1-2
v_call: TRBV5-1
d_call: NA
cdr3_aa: CASSEIPNGGYTF
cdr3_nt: TGCGCCAGCAGCGAAATCCCAAACGGTGGCTACACCTTC

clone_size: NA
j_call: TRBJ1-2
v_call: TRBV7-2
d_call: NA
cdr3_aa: CASSTSEFGYTF
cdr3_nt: TGTGCCAGCAGCACCTCAGAATTCGGCTACACCTTC

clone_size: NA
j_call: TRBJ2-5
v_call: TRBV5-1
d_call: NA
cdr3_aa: CASSTGGPQETQYF
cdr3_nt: TGCGCCAGCAGCACCGGAGGACCACAAGAGACCCAGTACTTC

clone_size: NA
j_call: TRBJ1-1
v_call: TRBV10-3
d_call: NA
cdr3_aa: CAIKISQGNTEAFF
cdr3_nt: TGTGCCATCAAAATCTCACAGGGCAACACTGAAGCTTTCTTT

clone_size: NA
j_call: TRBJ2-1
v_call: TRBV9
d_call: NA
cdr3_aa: CASSVEILAKSNEQFF
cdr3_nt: TGTGCCAGCAGCGTAGAGATCCTAGCTAAGTCGAATGAGCAGTTCTTC

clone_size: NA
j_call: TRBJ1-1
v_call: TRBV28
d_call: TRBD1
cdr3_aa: CASSLRQGGTEAFF
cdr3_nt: TGTGCCAGCAGTTTGCGACAGGGGGGCACTGAAGCTTTCTTT

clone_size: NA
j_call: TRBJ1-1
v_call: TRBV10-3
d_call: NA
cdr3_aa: CATTGTPNTEAFF
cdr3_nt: TGTGCCACAACGGGGACACCCAACACTGAAGCTTTCTTT

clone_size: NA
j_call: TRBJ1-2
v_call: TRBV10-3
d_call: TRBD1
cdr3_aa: CAISEQGSDYGYTF
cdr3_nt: TGTGCCATCAGTGAACAGGGGTCGGACTATGGCTACACCTTC

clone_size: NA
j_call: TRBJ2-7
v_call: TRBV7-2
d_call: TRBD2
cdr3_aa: CASSLSSGISYEQYF
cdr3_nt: TGTGCCAGCAGCTTAAGTAGCGGGATCTCCTACGAGCAGTACTTC

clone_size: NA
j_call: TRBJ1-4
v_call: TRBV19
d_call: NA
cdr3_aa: CASTFGVMANEKLFF
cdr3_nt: TGTGCCAGTACCTTCGGGGTAATGGCTAATGAAAAACTGTTTTTT

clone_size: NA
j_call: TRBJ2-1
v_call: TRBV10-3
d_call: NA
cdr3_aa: CAIKEGLNEQFF
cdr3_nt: TGTGCCATCAAAGAAGGGTTGAATGAGCAGTTCTTC

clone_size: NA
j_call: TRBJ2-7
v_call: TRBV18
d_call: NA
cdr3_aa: CASSQEPGVKSYEQYF
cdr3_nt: TGTGCCAGCTCACAGGAACCAGGGGTTAAGAGCTACGAGCAGTACTTC

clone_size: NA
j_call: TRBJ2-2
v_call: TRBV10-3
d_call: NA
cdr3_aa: CAISEGQLRNTGELFF
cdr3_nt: TGTGCCATCAGTGAGGGACAGCTACGTAACACCGGGGAGCTGTTTTTT

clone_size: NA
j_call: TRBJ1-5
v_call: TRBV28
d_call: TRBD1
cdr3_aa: CASSALTGISNQPQHF
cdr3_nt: TGTGCCAGCAGTGCCCTGACAGGGATTAGCAATCAGCCCCAGCATTTT

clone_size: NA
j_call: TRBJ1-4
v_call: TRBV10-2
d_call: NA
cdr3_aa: CASSAEGSGEKLFF
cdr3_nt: TGCGCCAGCAGCGCCGAGGGAAGCGGGGAAAAACTGTTTTTT

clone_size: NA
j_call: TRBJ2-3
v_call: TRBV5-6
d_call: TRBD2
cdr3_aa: CASSLLLAGAIDTQYF
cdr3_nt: TGTGCCAGCAGCTTACTACTAGCGGGAGCGATAGATACGCAGTATTTT

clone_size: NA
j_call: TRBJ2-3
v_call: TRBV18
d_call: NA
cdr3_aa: CASSPTVGSSTDTQYF
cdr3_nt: TGTGCCAGCTCACCTACCGTGGGGTCTAGCACAGATACGCAGTATTTT

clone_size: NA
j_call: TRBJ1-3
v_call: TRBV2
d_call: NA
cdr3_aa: CASSEGRGNTIYF
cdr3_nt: TGTGCCAGCAGTGAAGGCAGGGGAAACACCATATATTTT

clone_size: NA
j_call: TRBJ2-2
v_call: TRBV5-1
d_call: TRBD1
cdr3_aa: CASSLDRTGSDTGELFF
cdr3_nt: TGCGCCAGCAGCTTGGATAGGACAGGTAGTGACACCGGGGAGCTGTTTTTT